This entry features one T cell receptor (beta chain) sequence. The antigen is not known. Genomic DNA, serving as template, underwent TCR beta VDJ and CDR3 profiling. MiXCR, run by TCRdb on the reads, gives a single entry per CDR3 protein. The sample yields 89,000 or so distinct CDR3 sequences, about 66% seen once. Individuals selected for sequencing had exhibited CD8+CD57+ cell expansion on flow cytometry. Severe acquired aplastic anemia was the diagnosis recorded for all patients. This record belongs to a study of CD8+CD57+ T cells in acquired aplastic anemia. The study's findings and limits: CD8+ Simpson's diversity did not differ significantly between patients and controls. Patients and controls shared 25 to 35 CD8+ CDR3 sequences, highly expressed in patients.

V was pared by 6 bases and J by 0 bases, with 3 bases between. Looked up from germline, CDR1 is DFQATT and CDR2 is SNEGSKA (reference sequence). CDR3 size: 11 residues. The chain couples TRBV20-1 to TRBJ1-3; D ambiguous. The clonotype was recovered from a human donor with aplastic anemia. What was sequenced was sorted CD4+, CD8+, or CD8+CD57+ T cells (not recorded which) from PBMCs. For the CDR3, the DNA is TGCAGTGCCCCCTCTGGAAACACCATATATTTT. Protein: CSAPSGNTIYF.